One and the same sample provided the 14 T cell receptor beta chains below, sequenced in a study of blood T cells in healthy people across ages (dated by TCRdb to between 2015 and 2017). Library preparation was by 5' RACE. The sample was run on an Illumina HiSeq 2500. A second 7 to 11 cycle PCR used a sample-barcoded 5' primer and a J-beta primer mix. TCRdb applied fastp at Q25 and MiXCR to the public reads, then kept only in-frame beta chains. One record per CDR3 amino acid sequence lists the most common genes and DNA. This sample has approximately 760,000 distinct CDR3 sequences in its table, and approximately 25% of those were observed once. The ten biggest clones cover under 10% of the sample. The data also belong to a second study, concerning T cells of mothers and their children.

The sample was blood. The receptors shown here come from a boy younger than 18 in good health.

This clonotype was counted only a few times. The CDR3 loop is CSANPSGLAQETQYF. CDR3 nucleotides: TGCAGTGCTAACCCCTCGGGGCTAGCACAAGAGACCCAGTACTTC. The chain uses TRBV20-1 and TRBJ2-5; D possibly matches TRBD1 or TRBD2 (5 bases each). The length of the CDR3 is 15 residues. V dropped 4 bases and J dropped 2 bases, with 17 bases sitting between them. Germline V gene lookup returns CDR1 DFQATT and CDR2 SNEGSKA (reference sequence).

The chain is built from TRBV29-1 and TRBJ2-5; tentative D call: TRBD1 (6 bases). The CDR3 contains 11 residues. Germline V CDR1 and CDR2: SQVTM, ANQGSEA. V was cut by 6 bases and J by 5 bases, with 10 bases left in between. CDR3 in amino acids: CSVGTTETQYF. The CDR3 region has the DNA TGCAGCGTGGGGACAACGGAGACCCAGTACTTC.

This chain uses TRBV28 with TRBJ1-1; 8 nucleotides align to TRBD1. V gave up 5 bases and J gave up 7 bases; unmatched junction bases: 9. The CDR3 is 14 amino acids. The germline V gene has CDR1 MDHEN and CDR2 SYDVKM. The CDR3 DNA follows: TGTGCCAGCAGTCAACAGGGGGGGATGGGTGAAGCTTTCTTT. It specifies CASSQQGGMGEAFF.

This clonotype has only a few counts. The CDR3 region has the DNA TGTGCCAGCAGTCAAGCGGGTTTGGGCACAGATACGCAGTATTTT. Residues: CASSQAGLGTDTQYF. The chain recombines TRBV28 with TRBJ2-3, with a possible D match to TRBD2 (6 bases). This CDR3 has 15 residues. Trimming cost V 5 bases and J 1 base, with 13 bases left between them. Germline lookup yields CDR1 MDHEN and CDR2 SYDVKM.

The chain carries TRBV5-6 and TRBJ2-1; TRBD2 matches 9 bases. Germline CDR1 is SGHDT and CDR2 is YYEEEE. The V segment lost 4 bases and the J segment 2 bases; nucleotides outside the gene matches: 7. The CDR3 is 16 amino acids. CDR3 DNA: TGTGCCAGCAGCCCAAGCGGGAGGAACACCTACAATGAGCAGTTCTTC. Amino acid sequence: CASSPSGRNTYNEQFF. The full variable domain, with the rest looked up from reference TRBV5-6 and TRBJ2-1, is DAGVTQSPTHLIKTRGQQVTLRCSPKSGHDTVSWYQQALGQGPQFIFQYYEEEERQRGNFPDRFSGHQFPNYSSELNVNALLLGDSALYLCASSPSGRNTYNEQFFGPGTRLTVL.

This clonotype has only a few counts. The rearrangement uses TRBV7-9 and TRBJ2-7, with D perhaps TRBD1 (5 bases). The V and J ends lost 8 bases and 5 bases respectively, with 13 bases between them. Germline CDR1 SEHNR, CDR2 FQNEAQ (reference sequence). CDR3 length equals 12 residues. Here the CDR3 DNA reads TGTGCCAGCTCCCAGGGTGTCGACGAGCAGTACTTC. Its translation is CASSQGVDEQYF.

This clonotype has just a few counts. The CDR3 loop reads CSAVAGDLYNEQFF. The DNA of the CDR3 is TGCAGCGCAGTAGCGGGAGACCTCTACAATGAGCAGTTCTTC. The rearrangement links TRBV29-1 to TRBJ2-1; TRBD2 aligns across 9 bases. This CDR3 is 14 amino acids long. Germline V gene sequence: CDR1 SQVTM, CDR2 ANQGSEA. The V and J ends lost 7 bases and 3 bases, in that order; junction bases with no gene match: 7.

This clonotype was seen a handful of times. This rearrangement joins TRBV6-9 to TRBJ2-1, with D perhaps TRBD1 or TRBD2 (5 bases each). Trimming took 8 bases from V and 4 from J, leaving 21 bases between them. The CDR3 is made up of 16 amino acids. Germline-derived CDR1 and CDR2 are MNHGY and SVAAGI. CDR3 in amino acids: CASGVSRGESYNEQFF. The CDR3 DNA follows: TGTGCCAGCGGAGTATCGAGGGGTGAATCGTACAATGAGCAGTTCTTC.

This chain links TRBV29-1 with TRBJ2-7, with 9 bases that match TRBD2. This CDR3 has 14 amino acids. The V gene's germline CDR1 is SQVTM and CDR2 ANQGSEA. Trimming removed 2 bases from V and 4 bases from J; junction bases left unmatched: 6. This CDR3 is CSVESAGGGYEQYF. As DNA, the CDR3 is TGCAGCGTTGAAAGTGCGGGAGGGGGATACGAGCAGTACTTC.

The chain recombines TRBV24-1 with TRBJ2-2, with a tentative D call TRBD2 (6 bases). The CDR3 loop spans 16 amino acids. Trimming took 4 bases from V and 3 from J, leaving 14 bases between them. Germline V CDR1 and CDR2: KGHDR, SFDVKD. CDR3 sequence (DNA): TGTGCCACCAGTGACCCCGGGGGAGCGGACACCGGGGAGCTGTTTTTT. It encodes CATSDPGGADTGELFF.

The rearrangement links TRBV25-1 to TRBJ2-1, with 8 bases identical to TRBD1. CDR1 is MGHDK, CDR2 SYGVNS, per germline. The ends lost 3 bases at V and 8 bases at J; junction bases unmatched: 9. This CDR3 contains 15 residues. The DNA for the CDR3 is TGTGCCAGCAGTGACCCAATGGACAGGGAATATGAGCAGTTCTTC. This gives the protein CASSDPMDREYEQFF.

There are a few counts of this clonotype. The genes are TRBV7-2 and TRBJ2-5; D ambiguous. The J call is uncertain, as TRBJ2-7 better fits the DNA end. This CDR3 spans 14 amino acids. Germline lookup yields CDR1 SGHTA and CDR2 FQGNSA. CDR3 nucleotides: TGTGCCAGCAGCTTTTCTTGGGACTCCTACGAGCAGTACTTC. Its protein is CASSFSWDSYEQYF.

This clonotype has only a few counts. CDR3 sequence (DNA): TGTGCCAGCAGCCCCCTCGGGAATGAAAAACTGTTTTTT. Protein: CASSPLGNEKLFF. The chain employs TRBV3-1 and TRBJ1-4; D unresolved. CDR1 is LGHDT and CDR2 is YNNKEL in the germline V gene (reference sequence). The CDR3 length is 13 residues. Deletions cut 4 bases from V and 5 bases from J, with 8 bases between.

Only a few counts were recorded for this clonotype. CDR3 bases: TGTGCCAGCAGTTACTCAAGAAATGCAGGGGGCAATAACTATGGCTACACCTTC. Translation gives CASSYSRNAGGNNYGYTF. V usage is TRBV6-2 or TRBV6-3 and J usage is TRBJ1-2; TRBD1 agrees at 8 bases. CDR1 is MNHEY and CDR2 is SVGEGT in the germline V gene. The V and J ends lost 0 bases and 1 base, in that order; junction bases with no gene match: 10. This CDR3 comprises 18 residues.